This T cell receptor beta chain was recovered during a study of T cell responses to AZD1222 COVID-19 vaccine. Study-level background: Second doses were pooled across both intervals (about 4 or about 12 weeks).

The study's findings and limits: Mapped onto spike, vaccine-associated CD4 TCRs spanned it and were dominant at 160-218 and 743-854. Clonal diversity was possibly underestimated; the donors were predominantly white British and more often female. Reportedly, nearly half the spike-specific TCRs target unmutated variant regions.

To note about this clone: The antigen is unknown.

Sequenced by immunoSEQ multiplex PCR; TCRdb stores in-frame clones only, minus some. Of about 150,000 clones listed, roughly nine tenths are singletons. Germline V lookup: CDR1 SGHRS, CDR2 YFSETQ. CDR3 size: 16 residues. V lost 0 bases and J lost 4, with 14 bases in between. The sequence was obtained from an adult in good health. V gene TRBV5-1 combines with J gene TRBJ1-3; D remains ambiguous. The input for sequencing was peripheral blood, taken on day 0 of AZD1222 vaccination. CDR3 nucleotide sequence: TGCGCCAGCAGCTTGGATCCCCGGAGCCACGGAAACACCATATATTTT. Protein sequence: CASSLDPRSHGNTIYF.